The clone carrying this T cell receptor (beta chain) was picked up many times. TCRdb re-analysed the 5' RACE reads in MiXCR, keeping a single row per CDR3 protein. The data hold fewer than 250,000 distinct CDR3 sequences, with more than 9% observed a single time. This CDR3 region has 13 residues. V shed 6 bases and J 4 bases; nucleotides not matched to a gene: 5. The sample comes from a study of CD8 T cells in ankylosing spondylitis. This sequence originates from a male donor with ankylosing spondylitis or in good health (not recorded which). Sequencing was performed on blood, either unsorted or a sorted T cell fraction (not recorded which). The gene calls are TRBV12-3 or TRBV12-4 and TRBJ1-1; 7 bases fit TRBD1. The CDR3 region is CASRIQGITEAFF. CDR3 sequence (DNA): TGTGCCAGCAGGATACAGGGGATCACTGAAGCTTTCTTT.